These T cell receptor beta chains were read from a single sample in a study of T cell responses to AZD1222 COVID-19 vaccine. Sequencing was performed with immunoSEQ multiplex PCR; in TCRdb, only in-frame clones are kept and a portion is missing. The repertoire holds approximately 88,000 clones, with roughly nine tenths as singletons. Sequences were derived from peripheral blood, sampled 28 days after the second AZD1222 dose. These receptor sequences come from an adult who received the AZD1222 COVID-19 vaccine. CDR3s include the opening cysteine and the closing phenylalanine or tryptophan. The D gene is left open where the match is weak. A clone size is listed for some rows: how often the clone was seen (once, few, many), or a class if it is expanded.

v_gene	j_gene	d_gene	abundance	CDR3nt	CDR3aa
TRBV5-1	TRBJ2-2	-	-	TGCGCCAGCTCCGGGACTGCGAACACCGGGGAGCTGTTTTTT	CASSGTANTGELFF
TRBV2	TRBJ2-7	-	-	TGTGCCAGCAAGGACCCTTTTGGGGGTGCCTACGAGCAGTACTTC	CASKDPFGGAYEQYF
TRBV6-5	TRBJ1-6	-	-	TGTGCCAGCGACCCCTCAATGAATAATTCACCCCTCCACTTT	CASDPSMNNSPLHF
TRBV6-5	TRBJ1-5	-	-	TGTGCCAGCAGTCGCTTGGCTGGTCAGCCCCAGCATTTT	CASSRLAGQPQHF
TRBV25-1	TRBJ1-1	-	-	TGTGCCAGCAGTGAATCTCGGAGGGTCACTGAAGCTTTCTTT	CASSESRRVTEAFF
TRBV9	TRBJ1-5	-	-	TGTGCCAGCAGCGGTCATCGAAAGGGACATAAGTATAGCAATCAGCCCCAGCATTTT	CASSGHRKGHKYSNQPQHF
TRBV10-1	TRBJ1-3	-	once	TGCGCCAGCAGCCCCGGGAACTCTGGAAACACCATATATTTT	CASSPGNSGNTIYF
TRBV4-1	TRBJ2-5	TRBD2	-	TGCGCCAGCAGCCATGGACTTAGCGGGGGGGCCATGGAGACCCAGTACTTC	CASSHGLSGGAMETQYF
TRBV6-5	TRBJ1-2	-	-	TGTGCCAGTCTGCGGGGTAGGGAGGACTATGGCTACACCTTC	CASLRGREDYGYTF
TRBV6-2/TRBV6-3	TRBJ1-6	TRBD1	-	TGTGCCAGCAGTACCAGGACAGGGATTGGTTCACCCCTCCACTTT	CASSTRTGIGSPLHF
TRBV14	TRBJ2-3	TRBD2	-	TGTGCCAGCAGCCAAGTCAGCGGGGGTCGGAATACGCAGTATTTT	CASSQVSGGRNTQYF
TRBV29-1	TRBJ2-3	TRBD1	-	TGCAGCACCGACAGGGTTGGTTTTACAGATACGCAGTATTTT	CSTDRVGFTDTQYF
TRBV14	TRBJ1-1	TRBD1	-	TGTGCCAGCAGCCTGACAGGGCCGACTGAAGCTTTCTTT	CASSLTGPTEAFF
TRBV11-1	TRBJ2-5	TRBD1	-	TGTGCCAGCAGCTTTGTGGACAGGGAGACCCAGTACTTC	CASSFVDRETQYF
TRBV6-5	TRBJ1-5	-	-	TGTGCCAGCAGCCGGGACCCTCGCCAGCCCCAGCATTTT	CASSRDPRQPQHF
TRBV7-2	TRBJ2-7	-	-	TGTGCCAGCAGCTTAACATCCTACGAGCAGTACTTC	CASSLTSYEQYF
TRBV12-5	TRBJ1-1	-	-	TGTGCTAGTGGCCTCACATTGAACACTGAAGCTTTCTTT	CASGLTLNTEAFF
TRBV19	TRBJ1-2	TRBD1	-	TGTGCCAGTAGTATAACAGGGGATAACTATGGCTACACCTTC	CASSITGDNYGYTF
TRBV6-5	TRBJ2-7	-	-	TGTGCCACCCGGGGGATCAGCTACGAGCAGTACTTC	CATRGISYEQYF
TRBV10-2	TRBJ1-6	-	-	TGCGCCAGCAGTGAACAGGATAATTCACCCCTCCACTTT	CASSEQDNSPLHF
TRBV6-5	TRBJ1-6	-	-	TGTGCCAGCAGTTACCAGCGGGGTTCCCTCCACTTT	CASSYQRGSLHF
TRBV19	TRBJ1-4	-	-	TGTGCCAGTAGTGGAACAGCAACTAATGAAAAACTGTTTTTT	CASSGTATNEKLFF
TRBV13	TRBJ1-1	-	-	TGTGCCAGCAGCCCTAACCTCAGGGAGAACACTGAAGCTTTCTTT	CASSPNLRENTEAFF
TRBV11-3	TRBJ1-2	TRBD1	-	TGTGCCAGCAGCTCCGGGACAGGGGGTAATGGCTACACCTTC	CASSSGTGGNGYTF
TRBV12-3/TRBV12-4	TRBJ2-1	-	-	TGTGCCAGCAGTTTACCGGGGTCGGAGGAGCAGTTCTTC	CASSLPGSEEQFF
TRBV19	TRBJ1-1	TRBD1	few	TGTGCCAGTAGACGAGACAGGGTGGACACTGAAGCTTTCTTT	CASRRDRVDTEAFF
TRBV20-1	TRBJ1-1	-	-	TGCAGTGCTAGAAACCCTGTGGGGGCTTTCTTT	CSARNPVGAFF
TRBV5-4	TRBJ1-6	-	-	TGTGCCAGCAGCTTGCGCAGGGAGAATTCACCCCTCCACTTT	CASSLRRENSPLHF
TRBV6-5	TRBJ2-7	-	-	TGTGCCAGCAGTCTGACAGTCTACGAGCAGTACTTC	CASSLTVYEQYF
TRBV7-6	TRBJ2-3	-	-	TGTGCCAGCAGTAGACAGGCTCTTAGCACAGATACGCAGTATTTT	CASSRQALSTDTQYF
TRBV10-2	TRBJ2-5	-	-	TGCGCCAGCAGTGCAAACAGGGCCCAAGAGACCCAGTACTTC	CASSANRAQETQYF
TRBV6-5	TRBJ1-6	-	-	TGTGCCAGCAGTCCGGGACATTATAATTCACCCCTCCACTTT	CASSPGHYNSPLHF
TRBV18	TRBJ1-5	-	-	TGTGCCAGCTCACCCGGAAGGGATCAGCCCCAGCATTTT	CASSPGRDQPQHF
TRBV5-8	TRBJ1-5	-	-	TGTGCCAGCAGCTTATACGGAAATCAGCCCCAGCATTTT	CASSLYGNQPQHF
TRBV10-3	TRBJ2-7	TRBD2	-	TGTGCCATCAGTGAACGCGGGGGAGTTGACTACGAGCAGTACTTC	CAISERGGVDYEQYF
TRBV2	TRBJ1-4	TRBD1	-	TGTGCCAGCAAATCCTCATCCGGGGTAGACAGGGAAGTAGGAAAACTGTTTTTT	CASKSSSGVDREVGKLFF
TRBV9	TRBJ1-2	-	-	TGTGCCAGCAGCGTAGGTCCCTCAGACTATGGCTACACCTTC	CASSVGPSDYGYTF
TRBV12-3/TRBV12-4	TRBJ1-6	-	-	TGTGCCAGCAGTTTGGCGAACTCACCCCTCCACTTT	CASSLANSPLHF
TRBV3-1/TRBV3-2	TRBJ2-7	TRBD2	-	TGTGCCAGCAGCCCTGTAGCGGGGTCGGCCGAGCAGTACTTC	CASSPVAGSAEQYF
TRBV5-1	TRBJ1-6	-	-	TGCGCCAGCAAAAGGACAGCGGCTAATTCACCCCTCCACTTT	CASKRTAANSPLHF
TRBV6-2/TRBV6-3	TRBJ1-5	-	-	TGTGCCAGCAGTTATGTTGGGACAACGAGCAATCAGCCCCAGCATTTT	CASSYVGTTSNQPQHF
TRBV7-2	TRBJ2-5	-	-	TGTGCCAGCAGCTTAATGGGCCGTGGGGAGACCCAGTACTTC	CASSLMGRGETQYF
TRBV25-1	TRBJ2-7	TRBD2	-	TGTGCCAGCAGCCCTACTAGCGGGGCTGGTCTCTACGAGCAGTACTTC	CASSPTSGAGLYEQYF
TRBV6-5	TRBJ1-2	TRBD1	-	TGTGCCAGCAGGCGGGACAGTAGGAACTATGGCTACACCTTC	CASRRDSRNYGYTF
TRBV27	TRBJ1-6	TRBD1	-	TGTGCCAGCAGTTTAGGGACAGGGGCGAATAATTCACCCCTCCACTTT	CASSLGTGANNSPLHF
TRBV18	TRBJ2-5	-	-	TGTGCCAGCTCACCTGGTGGGGGAGAGACCCAGTACTTC	CASSPGGGETQYF
TRBV19	TRBJ1-5	-	-	TGTGCCAGTACCGACCGGGACACCCGCAATCAGCCCCAGCATTTT	CASTDRDTRNQPQHF